These 26 T cell receptor beta chains were sequenced from one sample in a study of cytomegalovirus exposure and HLA in healthy donors. Both 60 Vbeta primers and 13 Jbeta primers went into the PCR. The method was immunoSEQ multiplex PCR; TCRdb's version includes in-frame clones alone and lacks a portion of them. Among approximately 170,000 clones listed, approximately 80% were seen once. Material: PBMCs. Every receptor here comes from a male donor in good health and CMV-seronegative.

This clone was observed a few times. This chain uses TRBV6-5 with TRBJ1-3; D is uncertain. Germline V gene data show CDR1 as MNHEY and CDR2 as SVGAGI. The V end was cut by 5 bases, the J end by 4 bases, with 15 bases between. The CDR3 is 15 residues long. The CDR3 nucleotides read TGTGCCAGCAGTCCCCGGGTCAGCGGGGGAAACACCATATATTTT. Protein sequence: CASSPRVSGGNTIYF.

CDR3 DNA sequence: TGTGCCAGCAGCGTAGAACCTAGCGGGAGGGCGGGGGAGCAGTTCTTC. Its protein is CASSVEPSGRAGEQFF. The genes are TRBV9 and TRBJ2-1; 12 bases are shared with TRBD2. Trimming removed 0 bases from V and 10 bases from J; junction bases left unmatched: 8. The CDR3 is made up of 16 amino acids. The germline V gene has CDR1 SGDLS and CDR2 YYNGEE. The variable domain in full, completed from reference TRBV9 and TRBJ2-1, reads DSGVTQTPKHLITATGQRVTLRCSPRSGDLSVYWYQQSLDQGLQFLIQYYNGEERAKGNILERFSAQQFPDLHSELNLSSLELGDSALYFCASSVEPSGRAGEQFFGPGTRLTVL.

This chain connects TRBV11-2 to TRBJ2-5; 9 bases map to TRBD1. CDR1 SGHAT and CDR2 FQNNGV come from the germline V gene. J gave up 5 bases and V 5 bases, and 9 bases lay outside the gene matches. The length of the CDR3 is 15 residues. CDR3 loop: CASSPGTGNYETQYF. The CDR3 DNA follows: TGTGCCAGCAGCCCCGGGACAGGGAATTACGAGACCCAGTACTTC.

This rearrangement joins TRBV7-9 to TRBJ2-3; 10 bases line up with TRBD2. The CDR3 is made up of 18 amino acids. The trim removed 0 bases at V and 3 bases at J, leaving 9 bases unmatched. CDR1 is SEHNR and CDR2 is FQNEAQ in the germline V gene (reference sequence). Written as DNA, the CDR3 is TGTGCCAGCAGCTTAGCAACCCGGCTAGCGGGGGATACAGATACGCAGTATTTT. Translated, it gives CASSLATRLAGDTDTQYF. Complete variable domain (other parts from reference TRBV7-9 and TRBJ2-3): DTGVSQNPRHKITKRGQNVTFRCDPISEHNRLYWYRQTLGQGPEFLTYFQNEAQLEKSRLLSDRFSAERPKGSFSTLEIQRTEQGDSAMYLCASSLATRLAGDTDTQYFGPGTRLTVL.

This chain joins TRBV23-1 and TRBJ2-2; TRBD2 is a possible D gene (6 bases). TRBV23-1 is noted as an ORF with a role that remains uncertain. V dropped 3 bases and J dropped 2 bases, with 7 bases sitting between them. The CDR3 contains 14 residues. The CDR3 sequence is CASSQRGNTGELFF. For the CDR3, the DNA is TGCGCCAGCAGTCAGCGGGGAAACACCGGGGAGCTGTTTTTT.

This chain uses TRBV27 with TRBJ2-1, with 12 bases identical to TRBD2. The CDR3 contains 19 residues. The junction had 8 bases not matched to a gene; V was cut back by 2 bases and J by 0 bases. The germline V gene has CDR1 MNHEY and CDR2 SMNVEV (reference sequence). CDR3 nucleotides: TGTGCCAGCAGTTTAACGGGGGGACTAGCGGGCTTCTCCTACAATGAGCAGTTCTTC. Protein sequence: CASSLTGGLAGFSYNEQFF.

V and J are TRBV5-4 and TRBJ2-7; 11 bases are a match to TRBD1. CDR1 and CDR2 (germline): SGHNT, YYREEE (reference sequence). CDR3 size: 14 residues. V lost 4 bases, J lost 1 base, and 1 base stayed unmatched. In DNA form, the CDR3 reads TGTGCCAGCAGCCGGGACAGGGGGTCCTACGAGCAGTACTTC. Its translation is CASSRDRGSYEQYF.

A single count supports this clone. The chain carries TRBV29-1 and TRBJ1-2, with 7 nucleotides matching TRBD1. Germline V CDR1 and CDR2: SQVTM, ANQGSEA. CDR3 length: 11 residues. The ends lost 7 bases at V and 3 bases at J; junction bases unmatched: 2. The CDR3 protein is CSAGTDYGYTF. CDR3 in DNA: TGCAGCGCCGGGACAGACTATGGCTACACCTTC.

The CDR3 sequence is CAISETGQTSYEQYF. CDR3 DNA sequence: TGTGCCATCAGTGAAACGGGACAAACGTCCTACGAGCAGTACTTC. This chain connects TRBV10-3 to TRBJ2-7; a possible D gene is TRBD1 (6 bases). With 3 bases removed from V and 1 base from J, the gap between germline ends came to 13 bases. CDR3 length: 15 residues. Germline assignment: CDR1 ENHRY and CDR2 SYGVKD.

The CDR3 reads CASSVGVGYEQYF. As DNA, the CDR3 is TGTGCCAGCAGCGTAGGAGTTGGCTACGAGCAGTACTTC. The chain couples TRBV9 to TRBJ2-7; D is unresolved. CDR1 is SGDLS and CDR2 is YYNGEE in the germline V gene. The V and J ends lost 0 bases and 3 bases respectively, with 7 bases between them. The CDR3 contains 13 residues. Full variable domain (outside the CDR3, taken from reference TRBV9 and TRBJ2-7): DSGVTQTPKHLITATGQRVTLRCSPRSGDLSVYWYQQSLDQGLQFLIQYYNGEERAKGNILERFSAQQFPDLHSELNLSSLELGDSALYFCASSVGVGYEQYFGPGTRLTVT.

The CDR3 DNA reads TGTGCCAGCAGTGCCGACAGGGGGCGGTATGGCTACACCTTC. This codes for CASSADRGRYGYTF. This chain uses TRBV2 with TRBJ1-2, with 10 bases that match TRBD1. Germline values: CDR1 SNHLY, CDR2 FYNNEI. There are 14 residues in the CDR3. V lost 4 bases, J lost 5 bases, and 4 bases stayed unmatched. Supplemented by reference TRBV2 and TRBJ1-2, the full variable domain reads EPEVTQTPSHQVTQMGQEVILRCVPISNHLYFYWYRQILGQKVEFLVSFYNNEISEKSEIFDDQFSVERPDGSNFTLKIRSTKLEDSAMYFCASSADRGRYGYTFGSGTRLTVV.

This chain's CDR3 is CAWGGQNTEAFF. CDR3 DNA: TGTGCCTGGGGGGGACAGAACACTGAAGCTTTCTTT. V is TRBV30 and J is TRBJ1-1, with D tentatively TRBD1 (6 bases). Germline CDR1 GTSNPN, CDR2 SVGIG (reference sequence). V was trimmed by 5 bases and J by 1 base, leaving 8 bases between them. The CDR3 contains 12 residues.

V and J are TRBV18 and TRBJ2-1, with D tentatively TRBD1 (6 bases). The CDR3 sequence is 16 residues long. Germline values: CDR1 KGHSH, CDR2 LQKENI. The V end was cut by 2 bases, the J end by 1 base, with 12 bases between. The CDR3 loop reads CASSPLGHSSYNEQFF. The CDR3 region has the DNA TGTGCCAGCTCACCATTGGGACACAGTTCCTACAATGAGCAGTTCTTC.

The J gene is TRBJ2-5, the V gene TRBV14; 10 bases are shared with TRBD1. The CDR3 length is 16 residues. V gave up 3 bases and J gave up 5 bases; unmatched junction bases: 9. Germline CDR1 and CDR2: SGHDN and FVKESK. The chain's CDR3 is CASSQPRQGARETQYF. DNA for the CDR3: TGTGCCAGCAGCCAGCCCAGACAGGGGGCTCGGGAGACCCAGTACTTC.

The chain has TRBV7-3 and TRBJ2-3; TRBD2 agrees at 9 bases. The CDR3 consists of 17 residues. Germline V lookup: CDR1 SGHTA, CDR2 FQGTGA. Trimming at V came to 1 base and at J to 1 base, leaving 6 bases not matched to a gene. The CDR3, as DNA: TGTGCCAGCAGCTTAAGGTCTAGCGGGGCCCGCACAGATACGCAGTATTTT. This translates into CASSLRSSGARTDTQYF.

This rearrangement joins TRBV6-6 to TRBJ2-7; the D gene is possibly TRBD1 (6 bases). This CDR3 has 13 residues. Deletions cut 2 bases from V and 4 bases from J, with 9 bases between. From germline, CDR1 is MNHNY and CDR2 SVGAGI (reference sequence). CDR3 DNA sequence: TGTGCCAGCAGTTACCCGACAGGTTACGAGCAGTACTTC. Residues: CASSYPTGYEQYF.

The chain recombines TRBV30 with TRBJ2-7; D may be TRBD1 (6 bases). The CDR3 totals 13 residues. In germline, CDR1 is GTSNPN, CDR2 SVGIG (reference sequence). V was shortened by 0 bases and J by 7 bases, with 13 bases between the two germline ends. The CDR3: CAWSVQGFGEQYF. The CDR3 DNA reads as TGTGCCTGGAGTGTACAGGGTTTTGGGGAGCAGTACTTC.

CDR3 residues: CASSGREQYF. The DNA for the CDR3 is TGTGCCAGCAGCGGCCGGGAGCAGTATTTT. The chain carries TRBV9 and TRBJ2-3, with a possible D match to TRBD2 (5 bases). Germline V lookup: CDR1 SGDLS, CDR2 YYNGEE. The CDR3 is 10 residues long. Trimming removed 3 bases from V and 11 bases from J, with 7 bases in between.

V usage is TRBV14 and J usage is TRBJ2-1; 11 nucleotides agree with TRBD2. The CDR3 sequence is 14 residues long. J gave up 7 bases and V 5 bases, and 4 bases lay outside the gene matches. In germline, CDR1 is SGHDN, CDR2 FVKESK. The CDR3 coding sequence is TGTGCCAGCAGCTCCCTAGCGGGAGGTAATGAGCAGTTCTTC. Its translation is CASSSLAGGNEQFF.

This clone was seen once. V gene TRBV9 combines with J gene TRBJ2-5; tentative D call: TRBD2 (7 bases). Germline V gene lookup returns CDR1 SGDLS and CDR2 YYNGEE. Trimming cost V 7 bases and J 5 bases, with 12 bases left between them. This CDR3 contains 12 residues. The CDR3 loop is CASRGGDETQYF. The CDR3 nucleotides read TGTGCCAGCCGAGGGGGGGACGAGACCCAGTACTTC.

V usage is TRBV19 and J usage is TRBJ1-2, with D possibly matching TRBD1 (5 bases). This CDR3 contains 13 residues. Trimming took off 7 bases at V and 5 bases at J, with 14 bases between the two ends. The germline gives CDR1 LNHDA, CDR2 SQIVND (reference sequence). CDR3 in amino acids: CASTRGGGYGYTF. The CDR3 coding sequence is TGTGCCAGTACTCGGGGCGGGGGTTATGGCTACACCTTC.

The chain carries TRBV19 and TRBJ2-1; D remains ambiguous. This CDR3 contains 15 residues. Per the germline V gene, CDR1 is LNHDA and CDR2 is SQIVND (reference sequence). Between the trimmed V and J ends, which lost 3 bases and 0 bases, there was a span of 9 bases. CDR3: CASSMEWSSYNEQFF. In nucleotides, the CDR3 is TGTGCCAGTAGTATGGAGTGGAGCTCCTACAATGAGCAGTTCTTC.

Turning to this clone: Other DNA sequences in this specimen translate into the identical CDR3. The V gene is TRBV9, the J gene TRBJ2-1, with TRBD1 as a possible D gene (6 bases). V shed 0 bases and J shed 2 bases, with 9 bases lying between them. Germline CDR1 and CDR2: SGDLS and YYNGEE. The CDR3 totals 15 residues. The CDR3 is CASSVEGTTYNEQFF. CDR3 nucleotide sequence: TGTGCCAGCAGCGTAGAGGGGACAACCTACAATGAGCAGTTCTTC.

This clone was seen once. The rearrangement uses TRBV25-1 and TRBJ2-7; the match to TRBD1 covers 7 bases. Germline trimming cut 2 bases from V and 0 bases from J; bases unmatched to any gene: 4. CDR1 and CDR2 from the germline V gene are MGHDK and SYGVNS. This CDR3 is 15 amino acids long. The CDR3 DNA reads TGTGCCAGCAGTGAAGGGGACAGCCTCTCCTACGAGCAGTACTTC. Translation: CASSEGDSLSYEQYF.

This chain uses TRBV7-2 with TRBJ1-5, with TRBD1 identical over 8 bases. Germline CDR1 SGHTA, CDR2 FQGNSA. The CDR3 runs 16 residues. J was trimmed by 4 bases and V by 5 bases; bases with no gene match: 10. CDR3 amino acids: CASSPRTGLPNQPQHF. In nucleotides, the CDR3 is TGTGCCAGCAGCCCCAGGACAGGGCTTCCAAATCAGCCCCAGCATTTT.

The rearrangement joins TRBV5-1 to TRBJ2-1; a weak D match, TRBD1 (6 bases). The V and J ends lost 4 bases and 4 bases respectively, with 12 bases between them. CDR1 SGHRS and CDR2 YFSETQ come from the germline V gene. CDR3 length equals 14 residues. CDR3 residues: CASSMDSQYNEQFF. CDR3 sequence (DNA): TGCGCCAGCAGCATGGACAGCCAATACAATGAGCAGTTCTTC.